In this sample, the clone carrying this TCR beta chain turned up a few times. Amplification used 60 Vbeta primers and 13 Jbeta primers. This table comes from immunoSEQ multiplex PCR, and its TCRdb copy is limited to in-frame clones, with some not included. Of fewer than 150,000 clones listed, approximately 73% are singletons. The sample comes from a study of cytomegalovirus exposure and HLA in healthy donors. Germline loops: CDR1 SGDLS, CDR2 YYNGEE. V lost 2 bases to trimming and J lost 0 bases; unmatched junction nucleotides: 5. The CDR3 has 18 amino acids. The TCR comes from a human donor in good health. The gene calls are TRBV9 and TRBJ2-2; 12 bases are a match to TRBD2. Sequencing was done on a sample of PBMCs. The CDR3 loop is CASSVLAGGPSNTGELFF. CDR3 coding DNA: TGTGCCAGCAGCGTCCTAGCGGGGGGGCCCTCGAACACCGGGGAGCTGTTTTTT.